This is a list of T cell receptor beta chains from one sample in a study of long-term antiretroviral therapy in people with HIV. The assay was immunoSEQ multiplex PCR, and TCRdb's table has in-frame clones only and misses some. The sample shows about 27,000 clones, around 80% of them seen only once. The specimen comprised unsorted PBMCs, sampled 3 years after starting antiretroviral therapy. These receptors originate from a man aged 35-49 years with HIV. CDR3s include the opening cysteine and the closing phenylalanine or tryptophan. The order of the fields is CDR3 DNA, CDR3 protein, clone size, D gene, V gene, J gene. D genes are given only for firm matches. Clone sizes are given selectively: once, few, many, or a class where the clone is expanded.

CDR3nt: TGTGCCAGTAGTATAGCCCGACTAGCGGGAGCTCCAGATACGCAGTATTTT
CDR3aa: CASSIARLAGAPDTQYF
abundance: -
d_gene: TRBD2
v_gene: TRBV19
j_gene: TRBJ2-3

CDR3nt: TGTGCCAGCACTAGGGGGGGTTTGACAGATACGCAGTATTTT
CDR3aa: CASTRGGLTDTQYF
abundance: -
d_gene: -
v_gene: TRBV6-1
j_gene: TRBJ2-3

CDR3nt: TGTGCCAGCAGGTCGGGACTATCGAGCTCCTACGAGCAGTACTTC
CDR3aa: CASRSGLSSSYEQYF
abundance: -
d_gene: TRBD2
v_gene: TRBV7-2
j_gene: TRBJ2-7

CDR3nt: TGTGCCAGCACCGCACCGGGACAGGGCACTGAAGCTTTCTTT
CDR3aa: CASTAPGQGTEAFF
abundance: -
d_gene: TRBD1
v_gene: TRBV6-5
j_gene: TRBJ1-1

CDR3nt: TGTGCCAGCAGCAAACCAGGGCGAGGCTACACCTTC
CDR3aa: CASSKPGRGYTF
abundance: few
d_gene: -
v_gene: TRBV21-1
j_gene: TRBJ1-2

CDR3nt: TGTGCCAGCAGTTACGATTACGGAACCTATGGCTACACCTTC
CDR3aa: CASSYDYGTYGYTF
abundance: -
d_gene: -
v_gene: TRBV6-6
j_gene: TRBJ1-2

CDR3nt: TGTGCCAGCAGTGTACTAGCGGGAGACTACGAGCAGTACTTC
CDR3aa: CASSVLAGDYEQYF
abundance: -
d_gene: TRBD2
v_gene: TRBV28
j_gene: TRBJ2-7

CDR3nt: TGTGCCAGCAACCCCGGACTAGCGGAGACCGGGGAGCTGTTTTTT
CDR3aa: CASNPGLAETGELFF
abundance: -
d_gene: TRBD2
v_gene: TRBV27
j_gene: TRBJ2-2

CDR3nt: TGCGCCAGCAGCCAAGATCAGGCAGGGGGAGGGTCCTACGAGCAGTACTTC
CDR3aa: CASSQDQAGGGSYEQYF
abundance: -
d_gene: -
v_gene: TRBV4-1
j_gene: TRBJ2-7

CDR3nt: TGTGCCAGCAGTGGTAAAGTGAACACTGAAGCTTTCTTT
CDR3aa: CASSGKVNTEAFF
abundance: -
d_gene: -
v_gene: TRBV5-5
j_gene: TRBJ1-1

CDR3nt: TGTGCCAGCAACCTAGCGGGGACAGGAAAAGGAGGTGAGCAGTTCTTC
CDR3aa: CASNLAGTGKGGEQFF
abundance: -
d_gene: -
v_gene: TRBV27
j_gene: TRBJ2-1

CDR3nt: TGTGCCAGCAGTTTATACAAGGACACTGAAGCTTTCTTT
CDR3aa: CASSLYKDTEAFF
abundance: -
d_gene: -
v_gene: TRBV28
j_gene: TRBJ1-1

CDR3nt: TGTGCCAGCAGTGGGACTAGCGGGGGCTTCTACAATGAGCAGTTCTTC
CDR3aa: CASSGTSGGFYNEQFF
abundance: few
d_gene: TRBD2
v_gene: TRBV6-1
j_gene: TRBJ2-1

CDR3nt: TGTGCCTGCACCTTATGGGGCGTTGTCTACGAGCAGTACTTC
CDR3aa: CACTLWGVVYEQYF
abundance: -
d_gene: -
v_gene: TRBV6-1
j_gene: TRBJ2-7

CDR3nt: TGTGCCAGCAGCTACATCCGGGATTTGAACTATGGCTACACCTTC
CDR3aa: CASSYIRDLNYGYTF
abundance: -
d_gene: -
v_gene: TRBV7-9
j_gene: TRBJ1-2

CDR3nt: TGTGCCAGCAGGAGTGGACAGGGGAGGTACGAGCAGTACTTC
CDR3aa: CASRSGQGRYEQYF
abundance: few
d_gene: TRBD1
v_gene: TRBV6-5
j_gene: TRBJ2-7

CDR3nt: TGTGCCAGCAGCTTAGGAGGGACAGGGAATCTGGAGCCCCAGCATTTT
CDR3aa: CASSLGGTGNLEPQHF
abundance: -
d_gene: TRBD1
v_gene: TRBV7-9
j_gene: TRBJ1-5

CDR3nt: TGCGCCAGCAGCCAAAGTACAGTGAACACTGAAGCTTTCTTT
CDR3aa: CASSQSTVNTEAFF
abundance: -
d_gene: -
v_gene: TRBV5-1
j_gene: TRBJ1-1

CDR3nt: TGTGCCAGCAGCGAGACGGGGGGGCTGACGGTGCATGAGCAGTTCTTC
CDR3aa: CASSETGGLTVHEQFF
abundance: -
d_gene: TRBD2
v_gene: TRBV7-3
j_gene: TRBJ2-1

CDR3nt: TGCGCCAGCAGTGAGTCAGGCCCAGGTGGAAACACCATATATTTT
CDR3aa: CASSESGPGGNTIYF
abundance: -
d_gene: -
v_gene: TRBV10-2
j_gene: TRBJ1-3

CDR3nt: TGCGCCAGCAGCTTGGCTCAGGGGTCAATAGCCGAGCAGTACTTC
CDR3aa: CASSLAQGSIAEQYF
abundance: medium-sized
d_gene: -
v_gene: TRBV5-1
j_gene: TRBJ2-7

CDR3nt: TGTGCCAGCAGTTACTCGGCAGGGGAAACCTACGAGCAGTACTTC
CDR3aa: CASSYSAGETYEQYF
abundance: once
d_gene: -
v_gene: TRBV6-5
j_gene: TRBJ2-7

CDR3nt: TGCAGCGTTGAAGATCTTGGGTTACGTCTCGGGACAGGGGTAGAAGATACGCAGTATTTT
CDR3aa: CSVEDLGLRLGTGVEDTQYF
abundance: -
d_gene: TRBD1
v_gene: TRBV29-1
j_gene: TRBJ2-3

CDR3nt: TGCGCCAGCAGTGAGTCTGCGCCGAGCTCTGGAAACACCATATATTTT
CDR3aa: CASSESAPSSGNTIYF
abundance: -
d_gene: -
v_gene: TRBV10-2
j_gene: TRBJ1-3

CDR3nt: TGTGCCACTCCCGTACGGAGGTGGATATATCAGCCCCAGCATTTT
CDR3aa: CATPVRRWIYQPQHF
abundance: -
d_gene: -
v_gene: TRBV7-2
j_gene: TRBJ1-5

CDR3nt: TGCGCCAGCAGGAACTTCAATAGCGGGAAGGGAGATACGCAGTATTTT
CDR3aa: CASRNFNSGKGDTQYF
abundance: -
d_gene: TRBD2
v_gene: TRBV10-2
j_gene: TRBJ2-3

CDR3nt: TGCAGCGTTGTAGGGTTGGAGACCCAGTACTTC
CDR3aa: CSVVGLETQYF
abundance: -
d_gene: -
v_gene: TRBV29-1
j_gene: TRBJ2-5

CDR3nt: TGTGCCAGCAGTTCCCCAGATAGTGGGGACTATGGCTACACCTTC
CDR3aa: CASSSPDSGDYGYTF
abundance: -
d_gene: -
v_gene: TRBV28
j_gene: TRBJ1-2

CDR3nt: TGTGCCAGCTCCGCGACAGAGGGGAACACTGAAGCTTTCTTT
CDR3aa: CASSATEGNTEAFF
abundance: -
d_gene: -
v_gene: TRBV18
j_gene: TRBJ1-1